This record covers a single TCR beta chain. Repertoires were generated with immunoSEQ multiplex PCR, while TCRdb's copy carries only in-frame clones and drops some. Of about 110,000 clones in the sample, roughly four fifths were seen once. This sample was taken from a study of control samples from healthy donors and cancer patients. The CDR3 consists of 14 residues. V was clipped by 10 bases and J by 2 bases, with 14 bases between them. From germline, CDR1 is MNHEY and CDR2 SMNVEV (reference sequence). The clonotype was recovered from a man aged 18 to 30 in good health. The sample consisted of blood. The rearrangement uses TRBV27 and TRBJ2-2; no clear D. Written as DNA, the CDR3 is TGTGCCACCCGGTGGTTCTCAAACACCGGGGAGCTGTTTTTT. This codes for CATRWFSNTGELFF.